The 8 T cell receptor beta chains given below trace back to one sample, sequenced in a study of blood T cell repertoires in COVID-19. Libraries were prepared by immunoSEQ multiplex PCR; TCRdb keeps only in-frame clonotypes and omits some of them. There are about 140,000 clones in the sample; roughly 76% occur only once, and roughly 8.6% lies in the top ten. The sequencing sample was made of peripheral blood. Source of these receptors: a woman aged 50 to 65 with active or convalescent COVID-19.

J is TRBJ1-4 and V is TRBV7-2, with D maybe TRBD1 (6 bases). The CDR3 loop spans 15 amino acids. Germline V gives CDR1 SGHTA, CDR2 FQGNSA. V lost 0 bases and J lost 7, with 12 bases in between. CDR3 sequence: CASSLAGGQAEKLFF. CDR3 DNA sequence: TGTGCCAGCAGCTTAGCGGGGGGGCAGGCTGAAAAACTGTTTTTT.

This clone showed up just a few times. The J gene is TRBJ2-7, the V gene TRBV2; no clear D. The CDR3 is 14 residues long. Germline V gene lookup returns CDR1 SNHLY and CDR2 FYNNEI. V was pared by 3 bases and J by 3 bases, with 12 bases between. The CDR3 sequence is CASSESSTIYEQYF. CDR3 nucleotides: TGTGCCAGCAGTGAGTCGTCTACCATCTACGAGCAGTACTTC.

The chain couples TRBV6-2 or TRBV6-3 to TRBJ1-1, with D hard to call. The V gene lost 6 bases and the J gene lost 5 bases, with 19 bases spanning the gap. The germline V gene has CDR1 MNHEY and CDR2 SVGEGT. The CDR3 is made up of 15 amino acids. The CDR3 sequence: CASSLNSGSGTEAFF. The CDR3 nucleotides read TGTGCCAGCAGCCTTAATTCGGGGTCCGGAACTGAAGCTTTCTTT.

The chain joins TRBV15 to TRBJ1-2; D is possibly TRBD1 (6 bases). Trimming shortened V by 1 base and J by 4 bases, and 13 bases separated the two germline ends. Germline values: CDR1 LNHNV, CDR2 YYDKDF (reference sequence). This CDR3 contains 15 residues. In DNA, the CDR3 is TGTGCCACCAGCAGAGGGGCCGGGGACACCTATGGCTACACCTTC. Its translation: CATSRGAGDTYGYTF.

The chain uses TRBV11-2 and TRBJ2-1; D remains ambiguous. The CDR3 consists of 12 residues. V shed 3 bases and J shed 10 bases, with 10 bases lying between them. The germline V gene has CDR1 SGHAT and CDR2 FQNNGV. This CDR3 is CASSFPPSEQFF. CDR3 nucleotide sequence: TGTGCCAGCAGCTTTCCTCCAAGCGAGCAGTTCTTC.

This chain joins TRBV27 and TRBJ1-2; tentative D call: TRBD1 (5 bases). The CDR3 is 15 residues long. The V gene lost 3 bases and the J gene lost 2 bases, with 13 bases spanning the gap. The germline V gene has CDR1 MNHEY and CDR2 SMNVEV (reference sequence). The CDR3 DNA reads as TGTGCCAGCAGTTTTCTGGGGAAGGGGAACTATGGCTACACCTTC. This translates into CASSFLGKGNYGYTF.

As DNA, the CDR3 is TGTGCCAGCAGCTTACGAGCGAACACTGAAGCTTTCTTT. This translates into CASSLRANTEAFF. The gene calls are TRBV7-3 and TRBJ1-1; D is unresolved. V gave up 2 bases and J gave up 1 base, with 5 bases separating them. This CDR3 comprises 13 residues. From germline, CDR1 is SGHTA and CDR2 FQGTGA.

To note about this clone: This sample includes further DNA sequences coding for the same CDR3. The genes are TRBV2 and TRBJ1-2; D not resolved. This CDR3 comprises 12 residues. The V gene's germline CDR1 is SNHLY and CDR2 FYNNEI. Trimming stripped 2 bases from V and 2 bases from J, with 3 bases between. DNA of the CDR3: TGTGCCAGCAGTGAACAAAACTATGGCTACACCTTC. Its protein is CASSEQNYGYTF.